This passage covers 29 T cell receptor beta chains from one sample sequenced in a study of immune heterogeneity within non-small cell lung tumors. For the TCR beta CDR3, multiplex PCR with 32 V and 13 J primers performed the amplification. In TCRdb, the multiplex PCR reads were re-called with MiXCR into one record per CDR3 protein. Counted here are about 22,000 distinct CDR3 sequences, about 26% occurring once; the ten biggest clones make up over 3.5%. The starting template was genomic DNA from bulk tumor, around 620 ng per sample. Several far-apart biopsies were taken per primary tumor during surgery. Each patient presented with untreated, newly diagnosed non-small cell lung cancer and received curative surgery. Sequences were obtained from lung tumor tissue. The receptors shown here come from a man aged 35 to 55 with non-small cell lung cancer.

This clonotype is medium-sized by share. This chain links TRBV28 with TRBJ2-7; D gene ambiguous. CDR3 size: 14 residues. From germline, CDR1 is MDHEN and CDR2 SYDVKM. V was cut by 6 bases and J by 0 bases, with 12 bases left in between. The CDR3 region has the DNA TGTGCCAGCAGGTCTTCTGTGGGCTCCTACGAGCAGTACTTC. It specifies CASRSSVGSYEQYF.

A note on this clonotype: This may be a read error, as it is one base from a much larger clone. The genes are TRBV27 and TRBJ2-7; a possible D gene is TRBD2 (5 bases). The CDR3 runs to 14 residues. V dropped 8 bases and J dropped 6 bases, with 20 bases sitting between them. The germline V gene encodes CDR1 MNHEY and CDR2 SMNVEV (reference sequence). The CDR3 here is CASGRLTLGLEQYF. CDR3 nucleotides: TGTGCCAGCGGAAGGTTGACCCTCGGACTCGAGCAGTACTTC.

By its share, this clonotype is medium-sized. V and J are TRBV12-3 or TRBV12-4 and TRBJ1-4; D call uncertain. This CDR3 is built from 14 residues. V gave up 5 bases and J gave up 5 bases, with 12 bases separating them. The CDR3 sequence: CASSTYSRNEKLFF. Here the CDR3 DNA reads TGTGCCAGCAGTACCTATTCGAGGAATGAAAAACTGTTTTTT.

A word on this clonotype: Given a much more abundant clone one base away, this may be a read error. The CDR3 DNA sequence: TGTGCCAGCAGCTTAAAGAGGACTAGCTTATACGAGCAGTACTTC. This encodes CASSLKRTSLYEQYF. This rearrangement joins TRBV7-2 to TRBJ2-7, with 8 bases lining up with TRBD2. The CDR3 covers 15 residues. In germline, CDR1 is SGHTA, CDR2 FQGNSA. The trim removed 2 bases at V and 4 bases at J, leaving 7 bases unmatched.

This clonotype was counted between two and nine times. The V gene is TRBV5-1, the J gene TRBJ2-3; a possible D gene is TRBD2 (6 bases). This CDR3 is 14 amino acids long. V lost 0 bases to trimming and J lost 4 bases, with 9 bases between them. Germline assignment: CDR1 SGHRS and CDR2 YFSETQ. The CDR3 DNA is TGCGCCAGCAGCTTGGAACTAGCCTCAGATACGCAGTATTTT. Translated, it gives CASSLELASDTQYF.

This clonotype was seen a single time. A much larger clone is a single base away; this may be a read error. This chain links TRBV2 with TRBJ1-1; D gene uncertain. The germline V and J ends were trimmed by 3 bases and 5 bases, with 10 bases remaining between them. The CDR3 has 13 residues. In germline, CDR1 is SNHLY, CDR2 FYNNEI. CDR3 loop: CASSDASRTEAFF. The CDR3, as DNA: TGTGCCAGCAGTGATGCCTCCCGGACTGAAGCTTTCTTT.

Note on this clonotype: This may come from a read error, since a much larger clone is one base off. The J gene is TRBJ2-7, the V gene TRBV30, with no clear D. Between the trimmed V and J ends, which lost 7 bases and 7 bases, there was a span of 23 bases. Germline V CDR1 and CDR2: GTSNPN, SVGIG (reference sequence). The CDR3 sequence is 14 residues long. The CDR3 here is CASNSAPKFEEQYF. For the CDR3, the DNA is TGTGCCTCCAATAGTGCCCCGAAATTCGAGGAGCAGTACTTC.

This clonotype was counted a few times. The J gene is TRBJ1-2, the V gene TRBV7-2; D may be TRBD1 (5 bases). The germline CDR1 and CDR2 sequences are SGHTA and FQGNSA. The CDR3 contains 15 residues. The V end lost 1 base, the J end lost 8 bases, and 17 bases lay between the germline ends. CDR3 loop: CASSLVAGSTAGYTF. For the CDR3, the DNA is TGTGCCAGCAGCTTAGTGGCAGGGTCGACGGCGGGCTACACCTTC.

This clonotype was counted a few times. This sequence joins TRBV7-9 and TRBJ1-1; the D gene is possibly TRBD1 (6 bases). The germline gives CDR1 SEHNR, CDR2 FQNEAQ (reference sequence). Trimming cost V 4 bases and J 1 base, with 13 bases left between them. The CDR3 loop spans 15 amino acids. The CDR3 sequence is CASSSPRGANTEAFF. The DNA for the CDR3 is TGTGCCAGCAGCTCCCCAAGGGGGGCGAACACTGAAGCTTTCTTT.

This clonotype was detected a few times. This chain connects TRBV12-3 or TRBV12-4 to TRBJ2-1, with 8 bases identical to TRBD1. The CDR3 consists of 14 residues. J was trimmed by 14 bases and V by 6 bases; bases with no gene match: 15. The CDR3 region is CASREQGDPKKEFF. The DNA of the CDR3 is TGTGCCAGCAGGGAACAGGGGGACCCAAAAAAGGAGTTCTTC.

This clonotype has a handful of counts. This sequence joins TRBV19 and TRBJ2-5; D not certain. Per germline, CDR1 LNHDA and CDR2 SQIVND (reference sequence). Trimming pared 1 base from V and 5 bases from J, leaving 8 bases between. CDR3 length: 13 residues. This CDR3 reads CASSIVSGETQYF. In DNA form, the CDR3 reads TGTGCCAGTAGTATAGTCAGTGGGGAGACCCAGTACTTC.

This clonotype has at least ten counts. The chain has TRBV12-3 or TRBV12-4 and TRBJ2-1, with 10 positions matching TRBD2. The CDR3 runs to 16 residues. Unmatched junction bases numbered 11, after V lost 3 bases and J lost 9 bases. The CDR3: CASSLLQVIAGGEQFF. The CDR3 DNA reads as TGTGCCAGCAGTTTGCTTCAGGTCATAGCGGGAGGTGAGCAGTTCTTC.

To note about this clonotype: Just one base apart from a much larger clone, this may be a read error. The rearrangement links TRBV7-8 to TRBJ1-5, with D maybe TRBD1 (5 bases). From germline, CDR1 is SGHVS and CDR2 FQNEAQ. Trimming removed 5 bases from V and 11 bases from J, with 25 bases in between. The CDR3 loop spans 16 amino acids. The CDR3 DNA is TGTGCCAGCAGCCCAGGACAATCGACGGGGGTCGGGACCCAGCATTTT. Protein sequence: CASSPGQSTGVGTQHF.

CDR3 loop: CASSQAFTSGRALGDTQYF. The CDR3 DNA is TGTGCCAGCAGCCAAGCCTTTACTAGCGGGAGGGCCTTAGGTGATACGCAGTATTTT. This rearrangement joins TRBV4-2 to TRBJ2-3; 13 bases align to TRBD2. Trimming at V came to 1 base and at J to 6 bases, leaving 13 bases not matched to a gene. There are 19 residues in the CDR3. Germline lookup yields CDR1 LGHNA and CDR2 YNFKEQ.

A remark on this clonotype: At one boundary the junction diverges from the germline segment, which might be a read error. The chain is built from TRBV4-3 and TRBJ1-1; TRBD1 is a possible D gene (5 bases). Germline V CDR1 and CDR2: LGHNA, YSLEER. The CDR3 is 14 residues long. CDR3 loop: CASSQVSLGTEDFF. In nucleotides, the CDR3 is TGCGCCAGCAGCCAAGTTTCCCTAGGGACTGAAGATTTCTTT.

This chain joins TRBV10-2 and TRBJ2-1, with 11 bases that match TRBD2. The CDR3 contains 15 residues. V lost 2 bases, J lost 4 bases, and 1 base stayed unmatched. Germline lookup yields CDR1 WSHSY and CDR2 SAAADI. Here the CDR3 reads CASSEGLAGYNEQFF. CDR3 in DNA: TGCGCCAGCAGTGAGGGACTAGCGGGTTACAATGAGCAGTTCTTC.

Only a few counts were recorded for this clonotype. This chain joins TRBV5-6 and TRBJ2-1, with D unclear. V was shortened by 0 bases and J by 0 bases, with 7 bases between the two germline ends. CDR3 length: 15 amino acids. CDR1 and CDR2 from the germline V gene are SGHDT and YYEEEE. The CDR3, as DNA: TGTGCCAGCAGCTTGGGGGGAACCTCCTACAATGAGCAGTTCTTC. Its translation is CASSLGGTSYNEQFF. Full variable domain (missing parts from reference TRBV5-6 and TRBJ2-1): DAGVTQSPTHLIKTRGQQVTLRCSPKSGHDTVSWYQQALGQGPQFIFQYYEEEERQRGNFPDRFSGHQFPNYSSELNVNALLLGDSALYLCASSLGGTSYNEQFFGPGTRLTVL.

The chain is built from TRBV6-2 or TRBV6-3 and TRBJ1-1; D ambiguous. The length of the CDR3 is 12 residues. V lost 3 bases, J lost 6 bases, and 8 bases lay in between. Germline lookup yields CDR1 MNHEY and CDR2 SVGEGT. This CDR3 reads CASSYGVSEAFF. CDR3 bases: TGTGCCAGCAGTTATGGGGTCTCTGAAGCTTTCTTT.

J is TRBJ2-7 and V is TRBV20-1, with 7 bases lining up with TRBD1. The V segment lost 2 bases and the J segment 5 bases; nucleotides outside the gene matches: 12. In germline, CDR1 is DFQATT, CDR2 SNEGSKA (reference sequence). CDR3 length equals 15 residues. The CDR3 spells CSARPHSGGWDEQYF. In nucleotides, the CDR3 is TGCAGTGCTAGACCACACTCAGGGGGTTGGGACGAGCAGTACTTC.

Worth noting for this clonotype: A much more abundant neighbour one base away suggests this may be a read error. The rearrangement links TRBV28 to TRBJ1-1; D may be TRBD1 (5 bases). Trimming left V 5 bases short and J 1 base short, with 14 bases between. From germline, CDR1 is MDHEN and CDR2 SYDVKM. The CDR3 spans 15 residues. CDR3 DNA sequence: TGTGCCAGCAGTCGGACATGGATAGGGAACACTGAAGCTTTCTTT. It translates to CASSRTWIGNTEAFF. The whole variable domain, filled in from reference TRBV28 and TRBJ1-1, reads DVKVTQSSRYLVKRTGEKVFLECVQDMDHENMFWYRQDPGLGLRLIYFSYDVKMKEKGDIPEGYSVSREKKERFSLILESASTNQTSMYLCASSRTWIGNTEAFFGQGTRLTVV.

In regard to this clonotype: This sequence may be a read error, since a much larger clone differs from it by one base. V gene TRBV28 combines with J gene TRBJ2-7; D not certain. Germline V gives CDR1 MDHEN, CDR2 SYDVKM. The CDR3 is 11 residues long. V was cut by 7 bases and J by 12 bases, with 16 bases left in between. The CDR3 here is CASISQTSWYF. The CDR3 nucleotides are TGTGCCAGCATTTCACAGACATCCTGGTACTTC.

This clonotype was detected only once. A much larger clone is a single base away; this may be a read error. The chain uses TRBV12-3 or TRBV12-4 and TRBJ1-2, with D perhaps matching TRBD1 (5 bases). The V end lost 2 bases, the J end lost 5 bases, and 9 bases lay between the germline ends. The CDR3 covers 13 residues. CDR3 DNA: TGTGCCAGCAGTTTAAACAGGTGTTATGGCTACACCTTC. It yields the protein CASSLNRCYGYTF.

This chain uses TRBV6-1 with TRBJ2-2; TRBD2 matches 9 bases. The germline V gene has CDR1 MNHNS and CDR2 SASEGT. The CDR3 is 15 residues long. The J segment lost 7 bases and the V segment lost 3 bases, leaving 6 bases of the junction unmatched. CDR3 residues: CASSEREGRGGELFF. The CDR3 nucleotides read TGTGCCAGCAGTGAGCGGGAGGGCCGCGGCGGGGAGCTGTTTTTT.

This chain links TRBV5-5 with TRBJ1-1; no firm D call. Germline CDR1 reads SGHKS; CDR2 reads YYEKEE (reference sequence). The length of the CDR3 is 14 residues. The V end lost 1 base, the J end lost 2 bases, and 9 bases lay between the germline ends. The CDR3 DNA reads as TGTGCCAGCAGCTTGCGGGCAGATAACACTGAAGCTTTCTTT. Amino acids: CASSLRADNTEAFF. The full variable domain, its missing parts supplied by reference TRBV5-5 and TRBJ1-1, is DAGVTQSPTHLIKTRGQQVTLRCSPISGHKSVSWYQQVLGQGPQFIFQYYEKEERGRGNFPDRFSARQFPNYSSELNVNALLLGDSALYLCASSLRADNTEAFFGQGTRLTVV.

This clonotype was counted many times. The chain has TRBV7-2 and TRBJ1-2, with TRBD1 identical over 8 bases. The junction had 10 bases not matched to a gene; V was cut back by 2 bases and J by 8 bases. CDR1 SGHTA and CDR2 FQGNSA come from the germline V gene. The CDR3 consists of 15 residues. The CDR3 DNA sequence: TGTGCCAGCAGCTTACAGACAGGGGCTCAGGGAGGCTACACCTTC. Protein: CASSLQTGAQGGYTF. Together with reference TRBV7-2 and TRBJ1-2, the CDR3 gives the full variable domain: GAGVSQSPSNKVTEKGKDVELRCDPISGHTALYWYRQSLGQGLEFLIYFQGNSAPDKSGLPSDRFSAERTGGSVSTLTIQRTQQEDSAVYLCASSLQTGAQGGYTFGSGTRLTVV.

The V gene is TRBV6-1, the J gene TRBJ2-1, with 7 positions matching TRBD2. The CDR3 runs 14 residues. CDR1 and CDR2 (germline): MNHNS, SASEGT. The J segment lost 6 bases and the V segment lost 6 bases, leaving 8 bases of the junction unmatched. In nucleotides, the CDR3 is TGTGCCAGCAGGCGGTGCGGGAGTCGCAATGAGCAGTTCTTC. Translating gives CASRRCGSRNEQFF.

About this clonotype itself: A much larger clone sits a single nucleotide away, making a read error possible. The J gene is TRBJ2-1, the V gene TRBV6-2 or TRBV6-3, with a possible D match to TRBD2 (6 bases). Germline V gene sequence: CDR1 MNHEY, CDR2 SVGEGT. This CDR3 comprises 11 residues. V lost 6 bases and J 12 bases, leaving 12 bases between the germline ends. CDR3 residues: CASSVRDGQFF. The DNA for the CDR3 is TGTGCCAGCAGCGTGCGGGATGGGCAGTTCTTC.

The genes are TRBV20-1 and TRBJ2-1; D call uncertain. Trimming took off 6 bases at V and 5 bases at J, with 14 bases between the two ends. This CDR3 has 13 amino acids. Germline V gene lookup returns CDR1 DFQATT and CDR2 SNEGSKA (reference sequence). The CDR3: CSAPQVVNNEQFF. The DNA for the CDR3 is TGCAGTGCCCCCCAGGTAGTAAACAATGAGCAGTTCTTC.

This clonotype was seen ten or more times. The chain couples TRBV6-2 or TRBV6-3 to TRBJ2-6; D is undetermined. Germline assignment: CDR1 MNHEY and CDR2 SVGEGT. Trimming took off 4 bases at V and 0 bases at J, with 10 bases between the two ends. The length of the CDR3 is 16 residues. CDR3 protein: CASSSGSHSGANVLTF. CDR3 DNA sequence: TGTGCCAGCAGTTCAGGCAGCCACTCTGGGGCCAACGTCCTGACTTTC.